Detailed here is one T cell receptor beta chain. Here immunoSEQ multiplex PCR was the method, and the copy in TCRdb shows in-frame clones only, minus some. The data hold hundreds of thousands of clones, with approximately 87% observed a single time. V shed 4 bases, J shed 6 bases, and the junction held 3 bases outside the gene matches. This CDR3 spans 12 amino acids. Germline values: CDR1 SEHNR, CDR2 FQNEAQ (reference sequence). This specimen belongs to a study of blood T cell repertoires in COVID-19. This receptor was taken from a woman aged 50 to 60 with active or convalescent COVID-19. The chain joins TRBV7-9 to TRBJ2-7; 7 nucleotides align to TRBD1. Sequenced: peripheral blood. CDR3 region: CASSYRGLEQYF. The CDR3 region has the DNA TGTGCCAGCAGCTATAGGGGGCTCGAGCAGTACTTC.